These 12 T cell receptor beta chains share one sample of origin, sequenced in a study of identical twins. Using its own MiXCR run on the 5' RACE reads, TCRdb lists one record per CDR3 protein. The sample has 550,000 to 700,000 distinct CDR3 sequences, 9% to 10% seen once. This same sample was also part of a study on yellow fever vaccine responses in identical twins.

Sequencing was performed on PBMCs. The receptors here all came from a woman younger than 35 in good health.

This clonotype was recorded a few times. This sequence joins TRBV7-2 and TRBJ2-2, with D unclear. Trimming shortened V by 3 bases and J by 2 bases, and 7 bases separated the two germline ends. Germline assignment: CDR1 SGHTA and CDR2 FQGNSA. The CDR3 length is 14 residues. CDR3 sequence: CASSFPPNTGELFF. Here the CDR3 DNA reads TGTGCCAGCAGCTTTCCGCCAAACACCGGGGAGCTGTTTTTT.

The chain uses TRBV20-1 and TRBJ2-1; tentative D call: TRBD2 (6 bases). The CDR3 has 15 residues. Looked up from germline, CDR1 is DFQATT and CDR2 is SNEGSKA (reference sequence). Trimming stripped 0 bases from V and 6 bases from J, with 15 bases between. The CDR3 loop reads CSARDIRQGGNEQFF. The CDR3 coding sequence is TGCAGTGCTAGAGATATTAGGCAGGGAGGCAATGAGCAGTTCTTC.

The chain has TRBV28 and TRBJ2-3, with 7 positions matching TRBD1. The junction had 9 bases not matched to a gene; V was cut back by 10 bases and J by 2 bases. This CDR3 is built from 14 residues. Germline assignment: CDR1 MDHEN and CDR2 SYDVKM. CDR3 nucleotides: TGTGCCACCAGAGACGGGACAGTCACAGATACGCAGTATTTT. Its protein is CATRDGTVTDTQYF.

In this sample, this clonotype turned up a few times. J is TRBJ2-7 and V is TRBV3-2; the table's D call TRBD1 went unverified against the DNA. TRBV3-2 is a recognized pseudogene. The CDR3 extends over 15 amino acids. CDR3 sequence (DNA): TGTGCCAGCAGCCGGGGGACAGGGCTATCCTACGAGCAGTACTTC. The encoded protein is CASSRGTGLSYEQYF.

The CDR3 protein is CASSLEPSDRGSYEQYF. DNA of the CDR3: TGTGCCAGCAGCTTGGAACCTTCGGACAGGGGATCCTACGAGCAGTACTTC. This chain links TRBV5-8 with TRBJ2-7, with 9 bases identical to TRBD1. V was pared by 0 bases and J by 1 base, with 8 bases of the junction left unmatched. The CDR3 extends over 17 amino acids. Germline V CDR1 and CDR2: SGHTS, YDEGEE. The variable domain in full, with the rest retrieved from reference TRBV5-8 and TRBJ2-7, is EAGVTQSPTHLIKTRGQQATLRCSPISGHTSVYWYQQALGLGLQFLLWYDEGEERNRGNFPPRFSGRQFPNYSSELNVNALELEDSALYLCASSLEPSDRGSYEQYFGPGTRLTVT.

The chain employs TRBV7-9 and TRBJ2-7, with D maybe TRBD1 (8 bases). With 5 bases removed from V and 5 bases from J, the gap between germline ends came to 16 bases. The CDR3 extends over 14 amino acids. CDR1 SEHNR and CDR2 FQNEAQ come from the germline V gene (reference sequence). The CDR3: CASSHRQGRDEQYF. CDR3 coding DNA: TGTGCCAGCAGCCACAGACAGGGGAGGGACGAGCAGTACTTC.

The chain couples TRBV20-1 to TRBJ2-1; D uncertain. V dropped 5 bases and J dropped 7 bases, with 18 bases sitting between them. The germline V gene has CDR1 DFQATT and CDR2 SNEGSKA (reference sequence). The CDR3 spans 14 residues. CDR3 residues: CSAPPGPYKNEQFF. CDR3 nucleotides: TGCAGTGCTCCCCCAGGCCCCTACAAGAATGAGCAGTTCTTC.

This clonotype was counted at least ten times. The V call is TRBV7-2, the J call TRBJ2-7, with D maybe TRBD2 (6 bases). V was shortened by 10 bases and J by 0 bases, with 10 bases between the two germline ends. CDR1 and CDR2 from the germline V gene are SGHTA and FQGNSA. The CDR3 has 12 residues. The CDR3 nucleotides are TGTGCCACGCGGGGCAGCTCCTACGAGCAGTACTTC. Its protein is CATRGSSYEQYF.

This clonotype was seen a few times. This chain connects TRBV9 to TRBJ2-3; maybe TRBD1 (5 bases). Germline-derived CDR1 and CDR2 are SGDLS and YYNGEE. The V gene lost 0 bases and the J gene lost 1 base, with 12 bases spanning the gap. The CDR3 is made up of 16 amino acids. The CDR3 is CASSVAQGGGTDTQYF. CDR3 coding DNA: TGTGCCAGCAGCGTAGCGCAGGGTGGCGGCACAGATACGCAGTATTTT.

A few counts support this clonotype. Possible read error: a much larger clone is one base away. The chain is built from TRBV7-9 and TRBJ1-6; D not resolved. The CDR3 is 12 residues long. Trimming cost V 5 bases and J 9 bases, with 8 bases left between them. Germline V CDR1 and CDR2: SEHNR, FQNEAQ (reference sequence). The CDR3 nucleotides are TGTGCCAGCAGCCCCCGTGGTTCACCCCTCCACTTT. Protein sequence: CASSPRGSPLHF.

This clonotype showed up many times. J is TRBJ2-2 and V is TRBV6-2 or TRBV6-3; possibly TRBD2 for D (5 bases). This CDR3 is 15 amino acids long. V shed 6 bases and J shed 13 bases, with 24 bases lying between them. Germline loops: CDR1 MNHEY, CDR2 SVGEGT. The CDR3 sequence is CASSYRDLGSGGLFF. In DNA, the CDR3 is TGTGCCAGCAGCTACCGTGACCTGGGGAGTGGAGGGCTGTTTTTT.

This clonotype appeared many times. This rearrangement joins TRBV2 to TRBJ2-7; D unclear. The CDR3 has 12 amino acids. V shed 3 bases and J shed 4 bases, with 7 bases lying between them. Per the germline V gene, CDR1 is SNHLY and CDR2 is FYNNEI. The CDR3 DNA reads TGTGCCAGCAGTGACCCCGAATACGAGCAGTACTTC. Translated, it gives CASSDPEYEQYF.